This TCR beta chain was documented in a study of brain T cells in children with intractable seizures. Only cases whose brain tissue showed the highest T cell transcript signatures were sequenced. This clone was counted between two and nine times. The CDR3 length is 14 residues. The V and J ends lost 2 bases and 1 base respectively, with 9 bases between them. Germline V gene lookup returns CDR1 SGHDT and CDR2 YYEEEE. The table came from immunoSEQ multiplex PCR; TCRdb's copy has only in-frame clones and leaves some out. The table shows over 7,500 clones, with less than 80% occurring only once. The clonotype was recovered from a girl aged 2 to 10 with tuberous sclerosis and intractable seizures. This chain connects TRBV5-6 to TRBJ2-5; no clear D gene. Here the sequenced sample was resected brain tissue, taken at surgery. CDR3 sequence reads: CASSFFQLQETQYF. CDR3 DNA: TGTGCCAGCAGCTTCTTCCAACTCCAAGAGACCCAGTACTTC. Supplemented by reference TRBV5-6 and TRBJ2-5, the full variable domain reads DAGVTQSPTHLIKTRGQQVTLRCSPKSGHDTVSWYQQALGQGPQFIFQYYEEEERQRGNFPDRFSGHQFPNYSSELNVNALLLGDSALYLCASSFFQLQETQYFGPGTRLLVL.